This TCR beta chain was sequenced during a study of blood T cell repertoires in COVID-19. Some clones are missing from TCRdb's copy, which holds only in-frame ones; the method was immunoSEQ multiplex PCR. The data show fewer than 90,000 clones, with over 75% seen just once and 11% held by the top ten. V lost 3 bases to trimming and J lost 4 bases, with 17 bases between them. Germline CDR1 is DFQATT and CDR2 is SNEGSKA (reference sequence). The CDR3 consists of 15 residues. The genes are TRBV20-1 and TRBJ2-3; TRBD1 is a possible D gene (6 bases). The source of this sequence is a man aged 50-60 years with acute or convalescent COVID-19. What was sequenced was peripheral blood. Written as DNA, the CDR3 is TGCAGTGCTAGTGTCGGCCAGGGGAACGCAGATACGCAGTATTTT. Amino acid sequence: CSASVGQGNADTQYF.